The clone carrying this T cell receptor (beta chain) appeared a single time. The CDR3 spans 16 residues. V was trimmed by 1 base and J by 0 bases, leaving 12 bases between them. CDR1 is SGHVS and CDR2 is FQNEAQ in the germline V gene. TCRdb's table, derived via immunoSEQ multiplex PCR, lists solely in-frame clones and lacks some. The sample consists of approximately 65,000 clones, roughly 80% of them appearing once. The sample originates from a study of blood T cell repertoires in COVID-19. The sample was PBMCs or T cells enriched from blood (not recorded which). The clonotype originates from a woman between 35 and 50 years old with acute COVID-19. The chain recombines TRBV7-8 with TRBJ1-1, with D possibly TRBD1 on 5 matching bases. The CDR3: CASSLGRGGVNTEAFF. The CDR3 region has the DNA TGTGCCAGCAGCTTAGGGCGCGGGGGAGTGAACACTGAAGCTTTCTTT.